A single sample is the source of the 15 T cell receptor beta chains below, sequenced in a study of shared clonotypes between healthy human individuals. Data came from immunoSEQ multiplex PCR; TCRdb stores just in-frame clones and leaves some out. The profile shows about 730,000 clones, about two thirds of them singletons. What was sequenced was memory CD4+ T cells sorted from blood. Stated subset: CD45RA-negative fraction. The origin of the receptors is a woman in her 30s in good health.

V is TRBV19 and J is TRBJ2-7; possible D gene TRBD2, 5 bases. This CDR3 comprises 15 residues. V lost 5 bases and J lost 4, with 18 bases in between. Germline V gene lookup returns CDR1 LNHDA and CDR2 SQIVND (reference sequence). The CDR3 loop is CASSEAAFRSYEQYF. In DNA form, the CDR3 reads TGTGCCAGTAGTGAAGCGGCCTTCAGGTCTTACGAGCAGTACTTC.

This chain links TRBV29-1 with TRBJ1-5; 8 positions agree with TRBD1. With V trimmed by 7 bases and J by 4 bases, 9 bases remained unmatched. The CDR3 extends over 14 amino acids. Germline V CDR1 and CDR2: SQVTM, ANQGSEA. The CDR3 bases are TGCAGCGCCTCGGACAGGGCGGGGAATCAGCCCCAGCATTTT. The encoded protein is CSASDRAGNQPQHF.

This clone was recorded a few times. The same CDR3 can be traced to other DNA sequences in this sample. The chain joins TRBV10-3 to TRBJ2-3, with no clear D. Per germline, CDR1 ENHRY and CDR2 SYGVKD. V gave up 0 bases and J gave up 2 bases, with 0 bases separating them. This CDR3 contains 12 residues. In DNA, the CDR3 is TGTGCCATCAGTGAGTCCACAGATACGCAGTATTTT. Protein: CAISESTDTQYF.

This chain links TRBV7-6 with TRBJ2-7, with 12 nucleotides matching TRBD1. V lost 7 bases to trimming and J lost 12 bases; unmatched junction nucleotides: 13. This CDR3 comprises 14 residues. Germline loops: CDR1 SGHVS, CDR2 FNYEAQ. The CDR3 is CASKRGTGGSSWYF. The CDR3 bases are TGTGCCAGCAAAAGAGGGACAGGGGGCTCGTCTTGGTACTTC.

The chain is built from TRBV18 and TRBJ1-5; D gene unclear. V shed 5 bases and J shed 2 bases, with 19 bases lying between them. The CDR3 length is 17 residues. CDR1 and CDR2 (germline): KGHSH, LQKENI. The CDR3 reads CASSAGRTAKGNQPQHF. The CDR3 nucleotides read TGTGCCAGCTCAGCGGGGAGGACCGCGAAGGGCAATCAGCCCCAGCATTTT.

The chain is built from TRBV6-5 and TRBJ2-7, with 9 positions matching TRBD1. This CDR3 spans 15 amino acids. V lost 6 bases to trimming and J lost 4 bases; unmatched junction nucleotides: 10. From germline, CDR1 is MNHEY and CDR2 SVGAGI. CDR3 coding DNA: TGTGCCAGCAGCCGAGAGGACAGGGGCGAGTACGAGCAGTACTTC. Residues: CASSREDRGEYEQYF.

The CDR3 loop is CASSGRTSGVAKNIQYF. CDR3 nucleotides: TGTGCCAGCAGCGGGAGGACTAGCGGGGTAGCCAAAAACATTCAGTACTTC. V is TRBV4-2 and J is TRBJ2-4, with TRBD2 identical over 12 bases. Germline V gene lookup returns CDR1 LGHNA and CDR2 YNFKEQ. The CDR3 spans 17 residues. J lost 0 bases, V lost 5 bases, and 5 bases had no gene match.

There are many counts of this clone. V and J are TRBV19 and TRBJ1-2, with TRBD1 matching 7 bases. CDR3 length: 13 amino acids. After removal of 7 bases from V and 6 bases from J, the junction contained 8 bases not matched to a gene. CDR1 is LNHDA and CDR2 is SQIVND in the germline V gene (reference sequence). CDR3 sequence reads: CASKTQGDNGYTF. The CDR3 DNA follows: TGTGCCAGTAAGACGCAGGGGGACAATGGCTACACCTTC. Supplemented by reference TRBV19 and TRBJ1-2, the full variable domain reads DGGITQSPKYLFRKEGQNVTLSCEQNLNHDAMYWYRQDPGQGLRLIYYSQIVNDFQKGDIAEGYSVSREKKESFPLTVTSAQKNPTAFYLCASKTQGDNGYTFGSGTRLTVV.

The gene calls are TRBV4-2 and TRBJ1-3; no reliable D call. CDR1 and CDR2 (germline): LGHNA, YNFKEQ. With 5 bases removed from V and 2 bases from J, the gap between germline ends came to 10 bases. This CDR3 contains 14 residues. The CDR3: CASSMQEAGNTIYF. CDR3 in DNA: TGTGCCAGCAGCATGCAGGAGGCTGGAAACACCATATATTTT.

The V call is TRBV28, the J call TRBJ2-2, with 16 bases that match TRBD2. The J segment lost 4 bases and the V segment lost 6 bases, leaving 8 bases of the junction unmatched. The CDR3 consists of 18 residues. Germline V lookup: CDR1 MDHEN, CDR2 SYDVKM. The CDR3 loop reads CASSMGLAGGPGTGELFF. The CDR3 nucleotides are TGTGCCAGCAGCATGGGACTAGCGGGAGGGCCCGGCACCGGGGAGCTGTTTTTT.

On this clone itself: Being one base from a much bigger clone, this may be a read error. This specimen includes other DNA sequences encoding the same CDR3. The rearrangement links TRBV7-2 to TRBJ1-2; 7 bases are shared with TRBD1. This CDR3 comprises 14 residues. Unmatched junction bases numbered 7, after V lost 5 bases and J lost 4 bases. CDR1 and CDR2 from the germline V gene are SGHTA and FQGNSA. The DNA of the CDR3 is TGTGCCAGCAGCCCACAGCGGGACAGCTATGGCTACACCTTC. This codes for CASSPQRDSYGYTF.

The chain employs TRBV5-1 and TRBJ2-3; D uncertain. V gave up 0 bases and J gave up 1 base, with 6 bases separating them. There are 14 residues in the CDR3. Germline V gene data show CDR1 as SGHRS and CDR2 as YFSETQ. This chain's CDR3 is CASSLADGTDTQYF. CDR3 bases: TGCGCCAGCAGCTTGGCCGACGGCACAGATACGCAGTATTTT.

This chain links TRBV9 with TRBJ1-2; TRBD1 matches 7 bases. CDR1 is SGDLS and CDR2 is YYNGEE in the germline V gene. The ends lost 0 bases at V and 0 bases at J; junction bases unmatched: 2. The CDR3 consists of 15 residues. The CDR3 reads CASSVGDRANYGYTF. In DNA, the CDR3 is TGTGCCAGCAGCGTAGGGGACAGAGCTAACTATGGCTACACCTTC. The variable domain in full, with the rest retrieved from reference TRBV9 and TRBJ1-2, is DSGVTQTPKHLITATGQRVTLRCSPRSGDLSVYWYQQSLDQGLQFLIQYYNGEERAKGNILERFSAQQFPDLHSELNLSSLELGDSALYFCASSVGDRANYGYTFGSGTRLTVV.

The genes are TRBV25-1 and TRBJ2-7; the match to TRBD2 covers 12 bases. The germline V gene has CDR1 MGHDK and CDR2 SYGVNS. The CDR3 is made up of 15 amino acids. Unmatched junction bases numbered 4, after V lost 2 bases and J lost 5 bases. The CDR3 here is CASSEQRTSGNEQYF. The CDR3 DNA is TGTGCCAGCAGTGAACAACGGACTAGCGGGAACGAGCAGTACTTC.

This chain uses TRBV7-9 with TRBJ2-7; D is uncertain. CDR1 and CDR2 from the germline V gene are SEHNR and FQNEAQ (reference sequence). V was shortened by 0 bases and J by 0 bases, with 6 bases between the two germline ends. This CDR3 is 14 amino acids long. The CDR3 nucleotides are TGTGCCAGCAGCTTAGCGGGTCCCTCCTACGAGCAGTACTTC. Protein sequence: CASSLAGPSYEQYF.